This TCR beta chain was sequenced during a study of OX40 agonist ivuxolimab in advanced cancers. Germline CDR1 MNHEY, CDR2 SVGAGI. Trimming pared 0 bases from V and 7 bases from J, leaving 13 bases between. This CDR3 spans 15 amino acids. TCRdb's copy holds only in-frame clones and misses some; the assay was immunoSEQ multiplex PCR. The data show roughly 80,000 clones, roughly 80% seen once. The genes are TRBV6-5 and TRBJ2-4, with D perhaps TRBD2 (7 bases). This sample comprised CD4+ or CD8+ T cells sorted from blood, obtained in a trial of the OX40 agonist ivuxolimab. The source of this sequence is an adult with an advanced solid tumor such as melanoma, head and neck, liver or kidney cancer. CDR3 DNA sequence: TGTGCCAGCAGTTACTCGCGGGGGCTGGGGAACATTCAGTACTTC. It codes for CASSYSRGLGNIQYF.